Described below is a single TCR beta chain sequence and its context. This CDR3 has 15 residues. V lost 5 bases and J lost 3; bases outside the gene matches: 8. From germline, CDR1 is SGHDT and CDR2 YYEEEE. The data were taken from a study of CD8+ T cells in alopecia areata. RNA was extracted and reverse transcribed into cDNA as the sequencing template. Method: immunoSEQ multiplex PCR; TCRdb's copy keeps in-frame clones and lacks some. This sample has roughly 150,000 clones, with less than 65% found just once. The sequence was obtained from a human donor with alopecia areata. This specimen consisted of CD8+ T cells sorted from blood, obtained at week 0. The rearrangement uses TRBV5-6 and TRBJ2-7; TRBD1 agrees at 10 bases. The CDR3 reads CASSSGTGDFYEQYF. CDR3 nucleotides: TGTGCCAGCAGTTCTGGGACAGGGGACTTCTACGAGCAGTACTTC.